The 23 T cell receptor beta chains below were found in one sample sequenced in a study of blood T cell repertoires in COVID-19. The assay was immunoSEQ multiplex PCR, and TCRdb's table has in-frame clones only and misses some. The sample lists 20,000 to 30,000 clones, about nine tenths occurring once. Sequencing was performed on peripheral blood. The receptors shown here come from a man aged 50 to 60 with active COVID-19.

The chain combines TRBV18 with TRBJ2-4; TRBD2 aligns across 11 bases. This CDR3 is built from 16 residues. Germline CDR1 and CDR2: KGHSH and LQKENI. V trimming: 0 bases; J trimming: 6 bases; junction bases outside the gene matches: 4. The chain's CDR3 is CASSPPSGRAPNIQYF. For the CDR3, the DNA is TGTGCCAGCTCACCACCTAGCGGGAGGGCACCAAACATTCAGTACTTC.

This chain's CDR3 is CASSVARITDTQYF. CDR3 in DNA: TGTGCCAGCAGCGTAGCGCGGATCACAGATACGCAGTATTTT. The chain couples TRBV9 to TRBJ2-3; no clear D gene. Per the germline V gene, CDR1 is SGDLS and CDR2 is YYNGEE. This CDR3 is built from 14 residues. Between the trimmed V and J ends, which lost 0 bases and 2 bases, there was a span of 7 bases. The full variable domain, in which reference TRBV9 and TRBJ2-3 provide the parts outside the CDR3, is DSGVTQTPKHLITATGQRVTLRCSPRSGDLSVYWYQQSLDQGLQFLIQYYNGEERAKGNILERFSAQQFPDLHSELNLSSLELGDSALYFCASSVARITDTQYFGPGTRLTVL.

CDR3 amino acids: CASSLSGTGNSGNTIYF. The DNA for the CDR3 is TGTGCCAGCAGCTTATCCGGGACAGGGAACTCTGGAAACACCATATATTTT. J is TRBJ1-3 and V is TRBV7-3; TRBD1 matches at 9 bases. Germline V gives CDR1 SGHTA, CDR2 FQGTGA. The trim removed 2 bases at V and 0 bases at J, leaving 5 bases unmatched. This CDR3 spans 17 amino acids.

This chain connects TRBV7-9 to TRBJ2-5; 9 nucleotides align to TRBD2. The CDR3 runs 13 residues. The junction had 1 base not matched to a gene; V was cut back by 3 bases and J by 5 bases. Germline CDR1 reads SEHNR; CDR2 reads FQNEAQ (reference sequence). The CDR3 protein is CASSFSGGETQYF. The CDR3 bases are TGTGCCAGCAGCTTTAGCGGGGGCGAGACCCAGTACTTC.

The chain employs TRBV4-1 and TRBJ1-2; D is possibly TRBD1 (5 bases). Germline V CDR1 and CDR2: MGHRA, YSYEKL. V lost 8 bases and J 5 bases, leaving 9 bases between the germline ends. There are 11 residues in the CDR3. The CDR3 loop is CASRGEYGYTF. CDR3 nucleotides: TGCGCCAGCCGGGGGGAATATGGCTACACCTTC.

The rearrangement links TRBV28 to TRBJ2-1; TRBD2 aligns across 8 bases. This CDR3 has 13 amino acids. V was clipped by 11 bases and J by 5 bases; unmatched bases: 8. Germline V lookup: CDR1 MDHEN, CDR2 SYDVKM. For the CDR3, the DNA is TGTGCCCTTACCGGGACTAGGGACAATGAGCAGTTCTTC. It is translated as CALTGTRDNEQFF.

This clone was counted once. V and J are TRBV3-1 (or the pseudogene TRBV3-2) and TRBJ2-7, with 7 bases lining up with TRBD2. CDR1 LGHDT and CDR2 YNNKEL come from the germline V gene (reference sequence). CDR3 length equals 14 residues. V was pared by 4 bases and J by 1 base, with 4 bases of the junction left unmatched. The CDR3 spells CASSPTSASYEQYF. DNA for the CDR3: TGTGCCAGCAGCCCCACTAGCGCGTCCTACGAGCAGTACTTC.

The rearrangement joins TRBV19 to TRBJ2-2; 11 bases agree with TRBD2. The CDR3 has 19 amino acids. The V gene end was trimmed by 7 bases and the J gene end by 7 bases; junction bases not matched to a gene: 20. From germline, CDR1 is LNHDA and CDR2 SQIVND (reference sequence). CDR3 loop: CASTQKFSSGRLYRGELFF. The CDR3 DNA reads TGTGCCAGTACCCAGAAGTTTTCTAGCGGGAGGCTCTATCGCGGGGAGCTGTTTTTT.

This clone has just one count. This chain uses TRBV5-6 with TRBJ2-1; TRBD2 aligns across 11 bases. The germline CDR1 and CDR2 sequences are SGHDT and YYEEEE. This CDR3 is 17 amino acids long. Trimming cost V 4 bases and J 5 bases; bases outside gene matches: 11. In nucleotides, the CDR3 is TGTGCCAGCAGCCCCTATTTAGCGGGAGGGCGCAACAATGAGCAGTTCTTC. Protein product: CASSPYLAGGRNNEQFF.

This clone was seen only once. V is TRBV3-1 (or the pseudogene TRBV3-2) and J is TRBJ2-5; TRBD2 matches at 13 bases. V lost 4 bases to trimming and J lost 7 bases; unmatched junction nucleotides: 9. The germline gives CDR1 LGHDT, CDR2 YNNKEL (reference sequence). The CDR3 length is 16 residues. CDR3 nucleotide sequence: TGTGCCAGCAGCCCCAGGACTAGCGGGGGCCTTTTGACCCAGTACTTC. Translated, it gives CASSPRTSGGLLTQYF.

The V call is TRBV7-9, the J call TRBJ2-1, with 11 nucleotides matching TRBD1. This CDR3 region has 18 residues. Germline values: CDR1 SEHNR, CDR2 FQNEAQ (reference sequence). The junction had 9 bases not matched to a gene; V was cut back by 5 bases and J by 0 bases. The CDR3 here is CASSRGTGGANSYNEQFF. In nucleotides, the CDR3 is TGTGCCAGCAGCAGAGGGACAGGGGGGGCCAACTCCTACAATGAGCAGTTCTTC.

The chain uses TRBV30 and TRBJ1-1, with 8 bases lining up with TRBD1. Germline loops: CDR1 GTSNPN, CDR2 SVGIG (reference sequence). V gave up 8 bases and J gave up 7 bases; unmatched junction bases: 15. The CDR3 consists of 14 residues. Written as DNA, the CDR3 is TGTGCCCAAGTGTATGGACAGGGATGGGGTGAAGCTTTCTTT. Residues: CAQVYGQGWGEAFF.

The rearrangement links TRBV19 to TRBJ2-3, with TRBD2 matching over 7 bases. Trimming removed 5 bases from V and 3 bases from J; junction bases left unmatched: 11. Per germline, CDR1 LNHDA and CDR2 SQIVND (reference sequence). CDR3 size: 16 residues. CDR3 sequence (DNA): TGTGCCAGTAGTCGCCGGGGGGACGGGGGGACAGATACGCAGTATTTT. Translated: CASSRRGDGGTDTQYF.

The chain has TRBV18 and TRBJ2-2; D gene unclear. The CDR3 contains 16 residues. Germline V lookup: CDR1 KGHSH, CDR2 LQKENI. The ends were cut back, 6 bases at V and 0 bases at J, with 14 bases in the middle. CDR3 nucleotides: TGTGCCAGCTCGACCGGAACAGTCACGAACACCGGGGAGCTGTTTTTT. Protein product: CASSTGTVTNTGELFF.

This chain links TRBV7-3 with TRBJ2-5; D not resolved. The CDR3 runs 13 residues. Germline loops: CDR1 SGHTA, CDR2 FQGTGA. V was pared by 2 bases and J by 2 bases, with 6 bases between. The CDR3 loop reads CASSLSVQETQYF. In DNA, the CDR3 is TGTGCCAGCAGCTTATCTGTACAAGAGACCCAGTACTTC.

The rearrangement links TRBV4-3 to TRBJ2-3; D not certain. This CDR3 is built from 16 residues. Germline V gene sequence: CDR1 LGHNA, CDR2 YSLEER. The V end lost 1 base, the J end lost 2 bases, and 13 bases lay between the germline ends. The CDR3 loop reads CASSQVAEYITDTQYF. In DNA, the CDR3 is TGCGCCAGCAGCCAAGTGGCCGAATACATCACAGATACGCAGTATTTT.

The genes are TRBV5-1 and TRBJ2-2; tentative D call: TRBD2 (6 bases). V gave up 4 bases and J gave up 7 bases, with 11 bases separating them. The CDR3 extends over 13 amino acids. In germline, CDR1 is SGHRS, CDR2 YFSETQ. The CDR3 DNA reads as TGCGCCAGCAGCGCAACCGGGAGCGGGGAGCTGTTTTTT. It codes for CASSATGSGELFF.

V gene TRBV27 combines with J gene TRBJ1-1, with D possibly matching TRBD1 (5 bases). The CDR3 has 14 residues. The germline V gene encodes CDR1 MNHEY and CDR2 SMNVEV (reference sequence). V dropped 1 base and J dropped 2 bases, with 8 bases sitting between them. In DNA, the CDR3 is TGTGCCAGCAGTTTATGGCAGGGTAACACTGAAGCTTTCTTT. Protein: CASSLWQGNTEAFF.

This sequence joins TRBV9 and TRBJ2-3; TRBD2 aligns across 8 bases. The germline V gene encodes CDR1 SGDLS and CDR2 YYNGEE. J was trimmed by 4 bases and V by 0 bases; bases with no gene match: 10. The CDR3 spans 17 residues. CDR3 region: CASSVGVSGRAPDTQYF. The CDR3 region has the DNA TGTGCCAGCAGCGTAGGAGTAAGCGGGAGAGCCCCAGATACGCAGTATTTT.

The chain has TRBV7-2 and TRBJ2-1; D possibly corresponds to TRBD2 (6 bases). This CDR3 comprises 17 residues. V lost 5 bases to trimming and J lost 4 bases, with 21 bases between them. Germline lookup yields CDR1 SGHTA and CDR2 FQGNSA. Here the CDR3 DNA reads TGTGCCAGCAGCCCCCATGGGGGACTTTCGAATTACAATGAGCAGTTCTTC. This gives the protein CASSPHGGLSNYNEQFF.

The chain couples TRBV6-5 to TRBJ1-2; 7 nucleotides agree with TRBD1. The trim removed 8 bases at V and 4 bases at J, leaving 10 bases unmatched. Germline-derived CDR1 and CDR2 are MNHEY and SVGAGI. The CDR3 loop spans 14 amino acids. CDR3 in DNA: TGTGCCAGCGCGAGTCGGACAGGAGTCTATGGCTACACCTTC. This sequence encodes CASASRTGVYGYTF.

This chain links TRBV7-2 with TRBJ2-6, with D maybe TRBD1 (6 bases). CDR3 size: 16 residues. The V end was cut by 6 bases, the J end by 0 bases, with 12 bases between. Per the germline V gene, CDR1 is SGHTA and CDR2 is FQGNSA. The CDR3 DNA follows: TGTGCCAGCAGGTCGACAGGTTCCTCTGGGGCCAACGTCCTGACTTTC. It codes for CASRSTGSSGANVLTF.

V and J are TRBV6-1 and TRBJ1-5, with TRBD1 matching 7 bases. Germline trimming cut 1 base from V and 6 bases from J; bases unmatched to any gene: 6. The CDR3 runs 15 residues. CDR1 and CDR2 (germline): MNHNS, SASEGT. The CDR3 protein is CASSEEETGSQPQHF. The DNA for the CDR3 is TGTGCCAGCAGTGAAGAGGAGACAGGGAGTCAGCCCCAGCATTTT.